This TCR beta chain was captured by sequencing in a study of somatic mutations in cytotoxic T cells in rheumatoid arthritis. Data came from immunoSEQ multiplex PCR; TCRdb stores just in-frame clones and leaves some out. This table has 15,000 or so clones, 85% to 95% appearing once. The CDR3 runs 16 residues. V was clipped by 1 base and J by 4 bases; unmatched bases: 9. Germline V gene sequence: CDR1 SGHRS, CDR2 YFSETQ. Sequenced sample: CD4+ T cells sorted from blood. V gene TRBV5-1 combines with J gene TRBJ2-3; 7 bases fit TRBD2. This sequence was found in a man between 65 and 85 years old with rheumatoid arthritis. CDR3 sequence: CASSLMGGSRADTQYF. Written as DNA, the CDR3 is TGCGCCAGCAGCTTGATGGGCGGGAGCCGGGCAGATACGCAGTATTTT.